A selection of T cell receptor beta chains follows, all from one sample in a study of T cell responses to AZD1222 COVID-19 vaccine. The method was immunoSEQ multiplex PCR; TCRdb's version includes in-frame clones alone and lacks a portion of them. The sample lists tens of thousands of clones; approximately 89% were seen once. Specimen: peripheral blood, collected on day 0 of MenACWY control vaccination. The receptors stem from an adult in good health. Both conserved end residues are part of each CDR3. Each record gives: J gene, clone size, D gene, V gene, CDR3 DNA, CDR3 protein. A D gene is named only where the DNA matches it firmly. Not every row has a clone size; where given, it reads once, few, many or a size class.

TRBJ1-3 . . TRBV2 TGTGCCAGCAACCCCAGGGCTGGGGGAAACACCATATATTTT CASNPRAGGNTIYF
TRBJ2-3 . TRBD2 TRBV10-3 TGTGCCATCAGTGAGGGTAGCGGGGGGGCCGTTGATACGCAGTATTTT CAISEGSGGAVDTQYF
TRBJ2-1 . . TRBV11-3 TGTGCCAGCAGCTTAGGGGACGGATCCTACAATGAGCAGTTCTTC CASSLGDGSYNEQFF
TRBJ2-1 . TRBD1 TRBV19 TGTGCCAGCGGGACAGGGTTCTACAATGAGCAGTTCTTC CASGTGFYNEQFF
TRBJ2-2 . . TRBV9 TGTGCCAGCAGCGTAGCCACTTCGAACACCGGGGAGCTGTTTTTT CASSVATSNTGELFF
TRBJ1-2 . . TRBV6-5 TGTGCCAGCAGTAATCCGGGTTTACCCTTCTATGGCTACACCTTC CASSNPGLPFYGYTF
TRBJ2-7 . TRBD1 TRBV9 TGTGCCAGCAGCGTATCTTCGGGACAGGGTCCCCCCTACGAGCAGTACTTC CASSVSSGQGPPYEQYF
TRBJ2-7 . . TRBV6-5 TGTGCCAGCAGTTACGCCGGGAGAACCTACGAGCAGTACTTC CASSYAGRTYEQYF
TRBJ1-3 . . TRBV9 TGTGCCAGCAGCGTAGGTCACAGGGCAGGAAACACCATATATTTT CASSVGHRAGNTIYF
TRBJ2-2 . TRBD1 TRBV5-8 TGTGCCAGCAGCCCCGGGGACAGGGGTTTTCCCGGGGAGCTGTTTTTT CASSPGDRGFPGELFF
TRBJ1-6 . . TRBV9 TGTGCCAGCAGCGTCACGGCGGTCTCACCCCTCCACTTT CASSVTAVSPLHF
TRBJ1-2 . . TRBV27 TGTGCCAGCAGTTTAACCCAGAATACTAACTATGGCTACACCTTC CASSLTQNTNYGYTF
TRBJ2-7 . TRBD1 TRBV7-6 TGTGCCAGCAGCCAAGCCGGGACAGGGGTCTACGAGCAGTACTTC CASSQAGTGVYEQYF
TRBJ2-3 . TRBD2 TRBV27 TGTGCCAGCAGTTCCTGGGGTAGCGGGGGTGCTAGCACAGATACGCAGTATTTT CASSSWGSGGASTDTQYF
TRBJ2-2 . . TRBV27 TGTGCCAGCACCCCGTGGCCGGGGACCGGGGAGCTGTTTTTT CASTPWPGTGELFF
TRBJ1-6 few TRBD1 TRBV11-2 TGTGCCAGCAGCTTAGGCAGGGGGAATTCACCCCTCCACTTT CASSLGRGNSPLHF
TRBJ2-1 . TRBD2 TRBV10-3 TGTGCCATCAGTGGGGGCGGGGGGCGGAATGAGCAGTTCTTC CAISGGGGRNEQFF
TRBJ2-1 . . TRBV27 TGTGCCAGCAGTGGACAGATAGACAATGAGCAGTTCTTC CASSGQIDNEQFF
TRBJ1-1 . . TRBV10-1 TGCGCCAGCAGCGATACAGGGAACACTGAAGCTTTCTTT CASSDTGNTEAFF
TRBJ2-2 once TRBD1 TRBV10-3 TGTGCCATCAGTGCCGGACAGGGGGACACCGGGGAGCTGTTTTTT CAISAGQGDTGELFF
TRBJ1-6 . . TRBV11-1 TGTGCCAGCAGCTTTAGGGCGGACGAATCACCCCTCCACTTT CASSFRADESPLHF
TRBJ1-5 . . TRBV6-6 TGTGCCAGCACCGACAGACAATTCCTTCAGCCCCAGCATTTT CASTDRQFLQPQHF
TRBJ1-6 . TRBD1 TRBV5-5 TGTGCCAGCAGCGTCCGGGACAGGGGACCCCTCCACTTT CASSVRDRGPLHF
TRBJ1-5 . . TRBV7-2 TGTGCCAGCAGCTTAGCAGGGAGTGACTCTCAGCCCCAGCATTTT CASSLAGSDSQPQHF
TRBJ1-2 . . TRBV24-1 TGTGCCACCAGTGATTTACGGGGTTATGGCTACACCTTC CATSDLRGYGYTF
TRBJ1-6 . TRBD1 TRBV11-2 TGTGCCAGCAGCTACGGGACAGCTAATTCACCCCTCCACTTT CASSYGTANSPLHF
TRBJ2-1 . . TRBV7-2 TGTGCCAGCAGCTTTAACACAGCGTACAATGAGCAGTTCTTC CASSFNTAYNEQFF
TRBJ1-2 . . TRBV13 TGTGCCAGCAGCTTAGGCTCCCCAGCTGGGGGCTACACCTTC CASSLGSPAGGYTF
TRBJ1-4 . . TRBV7-2 TGTGCCAGCAGCTTAGCGGCGGCAGGGCTTAAAGAAAAACTGTTTTTT CASSLAAAGLKEKLFF
TRBJ2-1 . . TRBV5-4 TGTGCCAGCAGCTTAAGTGTGAACAATGAGCAGTTCTTC CASSLSVNNEQFF
TRBJ2-7 once TRBD2 TRBV7-8 TGTGCCAGCGCCGCCCGGGACTACCGCTACGAGCAGTACTTC CASAARDYRYEQYF
TRBJ1-5 . TRBD1 TRBV10-3 TGTGCCATCAGTCCGGGACAGGGGATAAGCAATCAGCCCCAGCATTTT CAISPGQGISNQPQHF
TRBJ1-5 . . TRBV20-1 TGCAGTGCTAGTGCTAGCAATCAGCCCCAGCATTTT CSASASNQPQHF
TRBJ2-7 . . TRBV11-3 TGTGCCAGCAGCTTAGTGTACGAGCAGTACTTC CASSLVYEQYF
TRBJ2-7 . . TRBV7-2 TGTGCCAGCAGCTTAATGGGGTTATCTGACGAGCAGTACTTC CASSLMGLSDEQYF
TRBJ2-7 . . TRBV10-3 TGTGCCATCAGTGAGCTCATGGGGCGGGCGGGCACCTACGAGCAGTACTTC CAISELMGRAGTYEQYF
TRBJ2-1 . TRBD2 TRBV6-4 TGTGCCAGCAGTGAAACGGGGGGTTCCTACAATGAGCAGTTCTTC CASSETGGSYNEQFF
TRBJ1-3 . . TRBV15 TGTGCCACCAGCAGAGATAGGGCCAATGGGGACACCATATATTTT CATSRDRANGDTIYF
TRBJ2-3 . TRBD2 TRBV19 TGTGCCAGTAGTATGGCTAGCGGGGGGGCAGGTACGCAGTATTTT CASSMASGGAGTQYF
TRBJ1-2 . TRBD1 TRBV7-9 TGTGCCAGCAGCTCTACGACAGGGCTTCCTTCCTATGGCTACACCTTC CASSSTTGLPSYGYTF
TRBJ2-1 . . TRBV4-3 TGCGCCAGCAGCCAAGAACCGAGCTCCTACAATGAGCAGTTCTTC CASSQEPSSYNEQFF
TRBJ1-2 . . TRBV12-3/TRBV12-4 TGTGCCAGCCACGGGGATGGCTACACCTTC CASHGDGYTF
TRBJ2-1 . . TRBV6-2/TRBV6-3 TGTGCCAGCAGCTGGGACCCCTACTGGAATGAGCAGTTCTTC CASSWDPYWNEQFF
TRBJ1-2 . . TRBV5-6 TGTGCCAGCAGCTTCAAACAGGGCCTGGAGGGCTACACCTTC CASSFKQGLEGYTF
TRBJ1-6 . . TRBV4-2 TGTGCCAGCAGCCAGGGAGGGGGGGTTGCTTCACCCCTCCACTTT CASSQGGGVASPLHF
TRBJ2-7 few . TRBV13 TGTGCCAGCAGCTTGTCGGAGAGCTCCTACGAGCAGTACTTC CASSLSESSYEQYF
TRBJ2-1 . TRBD2 TRBV13 TGTGCCAGCAGCTTAGTTCGGGGGGGCATCGGTAATGAGCAGTTCTTC CASSLVRGGIGNEQFF
TRBJ1-2 . TRBD1 TRBV19 TGTGCCACCGGGCAGGGGGCGGTTGACTATGGCTACACCTTC CATGQGAVDYGYTF
TRBJ2-3 . TRBD2 TRBV7-7 TGTGCTAGCAGCTTAGGTCCCAGCGGGGTAGGGAGCACAGATACGCAGTATTTT CASSLGPSGVGSTDTQYF
TRBJ2-2 . . TRBV9 TGTGCCAGCAGCGCCGAGGGGCGGGCAGATGGGACCGGGGAGCTGTTTTTT CASSAEGRADGTGELFF
TRBJ2-1 . TRBD1 TRBV3-1/TRBV3-2 TGTGCCAGCAGCCTTCGCCCGGACAGGGGGCCTTACAATGAGCAGTTCTTC CASSLRPDRGPYNEQFF
TRBJ1-3 . . TRBV29-1 TGCAGCGTTGCTTCTTCTGGAAACACCATATATTTT CSVASSGNTIYF
TRBJ2-7 . . TRBV11-2 TGTGCCAGCAGCCCCTCGGGTTACGAGCAGTACTTC CASSPSGYEQYF
TRBJ2-3 . TRBD2 TRBV29-1 TGCAGCTCTAGCGGGGGGGCCGGCACAGATACGCAGTATTTT CSSSGGAGTDTQYF
TRBJ1-3 . . TRBV29-1 TGCAGCGTTGAGGGGGGGACGGCTGGAAACACCATATATTTT CSVEGGTAGNTIYF
TRBJ2-3 . . TRBV11-2 TGTGCCAGCAGCCCCAGCACAGATACGCAGTATTTT CASSPSTDTQYF
TRBJ2-5 . . TRBV3-1/TRBV3-2 TGTGCCAGCAGCCAAGGCCTGGGAGAGACCCAGTACTTC CASSQGLGETQYF
TRBJ1-1 few . TRBV19 TGTGCCAGTAGTATAGTTAGACTGAGTTATACTGAAGCTTTCTTT CASSIVRLSYTEAFF
TRBJ2-1 . . TRBV11-3 TGTGCCAGCAGCTTAGCGGGGGCTAGCTACAATGAGCAGTTCTTC CASSLAGASYNEQFF
TRBJ1-5 . . TRBV30 TGTGCCTGGAGTGTACGTGGGGGGGTGCGCAATCAGCCCCAGCATTTT CAWSVRGGVRNQPQHF